The 29 T cell receptor beta chains below all came from one sample that was sequenced in a study of response to subunit inactivated influenza vaccine. In TCRdb, the RT-PCR reads were re-called with MiXCR into one record per CDR3 protein. The table has about 540,000 distinct CDR3 sequences, approximately 20% seen once. A further study also used this sample, focusing on T cells expressing NK-cell markers. This second report adds: 5'RACE template switching built TCR beta cDNA with unique molecular identifiers.

The specimen was CD4+ T cells sorted from PBMCs, collected about 11 days after vaccination. The source is a man aged 45 to 65 who received an inactivated influenza vaccine.

The rearrangement links TRBV7-2 to TRBJ2-2; a weak D match, TRBD2 (6 bases). CDR1 is SGHTA, CDR2 FQGNSA, per germline. The CDR3 runs to 13 residues. The ends were cut back, 2 bases at V and 7 bases at J, with 8 bases in the middle. The CDR3 sequence is CASSLRGFGELFF. The CDR3 DNA reads as TGTGCCAGCAGCTTACGGGGGTTCGGGGAGCTGTTTTTT.

This clonotype appeared a few times. J is TRBJ2-7 and V is TRBV12-3 or TRBV12-4, with TRBD2 matching over 7 bases. The V segment lost 10 bases and the J segment 0 bases; nucleotides outside the gene matches: 3. CDR3 length: 12 amino acids. The CDR3 sequence is CAMGDYSYEQYF. The CDR3 region has the DNA TGTGCCATGGGGGACTACTCCTACGAGCAGTACTTC.

The chain carries TRBV4-2 and TRBJ2-3, with a weak D call TRBD1 (6 bases). There are 19 residues in the CDR3. Trimming cost V 1 base and J 1 base, with 21 bases left between them. The V gene's germline CDR1 is LGHNA and CDR2 YNFKEQ. DNA of the CDR3: TGTGCCAGCAGCCAAGGCGGCAGCAGGGGTTCTCTGGGCACAGATACGCAGTATTTT. This gives the protein CASSQGGSRGSLGTDTQYF.

This clonotype was seen many times. The chain employs TRBV12-3 or TRBV12-4 and TRBJ2-1; the match to TRBD2 covers 10 bases. V lost 3 bases and J lost 5; bases outside the gene matches: 7. CDR3 length: 16 residues. CDR3 DNA: TGTGCCAGCAGTTTCCTTAGCGGGAGGACCCACAATGAGCAGTTCTTC. This sequence encodes CASSFLSGRTHNEQFF.

The J gene is TRBJ2-7, the V gene TRBV2, with D unclear. The germline CDR1 and CDR2 sequences are SNHLY and FYNNEI. This CDR3 has 14 residues. V dropped 4 bases and J dropped 6 bases, with 16 bases sitting between them. The CDR3 DNA sequence: TGTGCCAGCAGTGTCCAGGCCGGTGTGGGCGAGCAGTACTTC. This codes for CASSVQAGVGEQYF.

The chain couples TRBV15 to TRBJ2-7; 10 bases agree with TRBD2. This CDR3 is 17 amino acids long. Germline CDR1 and CDR2: LNHNV and YYDKDF (reference sequence). The V gene end was trimmed by 1 base and the J gene end by 2 bases; junction bases not matched to a gene: 8. The CDR3 reads CATSRVGASGGTYEQYF. The CDR3, as DNA: TGTGCCACCAGCAGAGTCGGGGCTAGCGGGGGCACCTACGAGCAGTACTTC.

This clonotype occurred a few times. The genes are TRBV7-2 and TRBJ1-4; D is perhaps TRBD1 (5 bases). Germline assignment: CDR1 SGHTA and CDR2 FQGNSA. Between the trimmed V and J ends, which lost 5 bases and 8 bases, there was a span of 21 bases. This CDR3 is built from 16 residues. The CDR3 loop is CASSQGAAGLGEKLFF. The CDR3 DNA reads TGTGCCAGCAGCCAGGGTGCGGCAGGCTTGGGAGAAAAACTGTTTTTT.

The chain has TRBV18 and TRBJ2-7; D not resolved. The CDR3 sequence is 14 residues long. CDR1 and CDR2 (germline): KGHSH, LQKENI. V dropped 2 bases and J dropped 0 bases, with 8 bases sitting between them. CDR3 amino acids: CASSPNLDSYEQYF. CDR3 sequence (DNA): TGTGCCAGCTCACCAAATCTAGACTCCTACGAGCAGTACTTC.

This clonotype has only a few counts. The V gene is TRBV11-2, the J gene TRBJ2-6, with D tentatively TRBD1 (6 bases). Between the trimmed V and J ends, which lost 6 bases and 0 bases, there was a span of 24 bases. The germline gives CDR1 SGHAT, CDR2 FQNNGV. The CDR3 extends over 20 amino acids. CDR3 region: CASRRTAIPNYGSGANVLTF. Here the CDR3 DNA reads TGTGCCAGCAGACGGACAGCGATTCCCAACTACGGCTCTGGGGCCAACGTCCTGACTTTC.

The rearrangement links TRBV10-3 to TRBJ1-6, with 8 nucleotides matching TRBD1. With V trimmed by 0 bases and J by 8 bases, 6 bases remained unmatched. The CDR3 is 16 residues long. Germline V gene data show CDR1 as ENHRY and CDR2 as SYGVKD. The CDR3 DNA reads TGTGCCATCAGTGAGTCACTGGCAGGGGGCGATTCACCCCTCCACTTT. Protein product: CAISESLAGGDSPLHF.

The V and J genes are TRBV12-3 or TRBV12-4 and TRBJ2-2, with D perhaps matching TRBD2 (5 bases). This CDR3 has 20 residues. The V gene lost 6 bases and the J gene lost 1 base, with 27 bases spanning the gap. The CDR3 nucleotides are TGTGCCAGCAGCTTCTACCGATTTCTTCGACCGAGGGAGAACACCGGGGAGCTGTTTTTT. It yields the protein CASSFYRFLRPRENTGELFF.

J is TRBJ1-5 and V is TRBV28; 10 nucleotides line up with TRBD1. The CDR3 extends over 18 amino acids. CDR1 and CDR2 from the germline V gene are MDHEN and SYDVKM. V was clipped by 6 bases and J by 2 bases; unmatched bases: 13. The CDR3 region is CASSPPSTGTGGNQPQHF. The CDR3 DNA reads TGTGCCAGCAGCCCCCCGTCGACCGGGACAGGGGGCAATCAGCCCCAGCATTTT.

The chain combines TRBV27 with TRBJ1-5; 7 bases map to TRBD1. With V trimmed by 5 bases and J by 3 bases, 10 bases remained unmatched. CDR3 length: 16 residues. The germline CDR1 and CDR2 sequences are MNHEY and SMNVEV (reference sequence). CDR3 DNA sequence: TGTGCCAGCAGTACCCGACAGGGAGGGCTCAATCAGCCCCAGCATTTT. Translating gives CASSTRQGGLNQPQHF.

This clonotype appeared a single time. The chain uses TRBV13 and TRBJ1-2; TRBD1 matches at 7 bases. The CDR3 totals 16 residues. CDR1 PRHDT and CDR2 FYEKMQ come from the germline V gene (reference sequence). Trimming removed 7 bases from V and 3 bases from J; junction bases left unmatched: 14. The DNA of the CDR3 is TGTGCCAGCACCTTCACCCGAGACAGGGTTCACTATGGCTACACCTTC. This sequence encodes CASTFTRDRVHYGYTF. Full variable domain (remainder filled in from reference TRBV13 and TRBJ1-2): AAGVIQSPRHLIKEKRETATLKCYPIPRHDTVYWYQQGPGQDPQFLISFYEKMQSDKGSIPDRFSAQQFSDYHSELNMSSLELGDSALYFCASTFTRDRVHYGYTFGSGTRLTVV.

This clonotype was seen a handful of times. This sequence joins TRBV29-1 and TRBJ2-1; 8 bases are shared with TRBD2. V trimming: 5 bases; J trimming: 9 bases; junction bases outside the gene matches: 9. Germline V gives CDR1 SQVTM, CDR2 ANQGSEA. The CDR3 contains 13 residues. CDR3 in amino acids: CSVRRGALGEQFF. Written as DNA, the CDR3 is TGCAGCGTTCGGCGGGGGGCCTTGGGTGAGCAGTTCTTC.

In its sample, this clonotype was seen a few times. The chain has TRBV5-4 and TRBJ1-1; D unclear. The length of the CDR3 is 17 residues. Trimming removed 1 base from V and 4 bases from J, with 20 bases in between. Germline V gene lookup returns CDR1 SGHNT and CDR2 YYREEE (reference sequence). The CDR3 here is CASSLTLGRPLVTEAFF. In DNA, the CDR3 is TGTGCCAGCAGCTTGACTCTAGGACGGCCTCTTGTCACTGAAGCTTTCTTT.

The rearrangement uses TRBV19 and TRBJ2-1; no definite D call. Germline lookup yields CDR1 LNHDA and CDR2 SQIVND (reference sequence). V dropped 6 bases and J dropped 4 bases, with 16 bases sitting between them. CDR3 size: 15 residues. The CDR3 sequence: CASRNGARGYNEQFF. CDR3 coding DNA: TGTGCCAGTAGGAATGGAGCGCGAGGATACAATGAGCAGTTCTTC. The full variable domain, with the rest looked up from reference TRBV19 and TRBJ2-1, is DGGITQSPKYLFRKEGQNVTLSCEQNLNHDAMYWYRQDPGQGLRLIYYSQIVNDFQKGDIAEGYSVSREKKESFPLTVTSAQKNPTAFYLCASRNGARGYNEQFFGPGTRLTVL.

The chain has TRBV4-2 and TRBJ1-3; no reliable D call. The CDR3 covers 14 residues. Germline values: CDR1 LGHNA, CDR2 YNFKEQ. The V and J ends lost 0 bases and 3 bases respectively, with 6 bases between them. CDR3 bases: TGTGCCAGCAGCCAAGATCCCGTTGGAAACACCATATATTTT. This gives the protein CASSQDPVGNTIYF.

CDR3 sequence (DNA): TGCGCCAGCAGCCAAGAATTGATGGTCTTCACAGATACGCAGTATTTT. Residues: CASSQELMVFTDTQYF. The chain combines TRBV4-1 with TRBJ2-3; D ambiguous. V gave up 0 bases and J gave up 2 bases, with 12 bases separating them. The CDR3 covers 16 residues. The V gene's germline CDR1 is MGHRA and CDR2 YSYEKL.

This clonotype was seen more than once but under ten times. The chain links TRBV12-3 or TRBV12-4 to TRBJ2-1, with D perhaps matching TRBD1 (5 bases). The CDR3 has 14 amino acids. Trimming pared 5 bases from V and 5 bases from J, leaving 13 bases between. CDR3 residues: CASSPRGVHNEQFF. As DNA, the CDR3 is TGTGCCAGCAGTCCAAGGGGCGTTCACAATGAGCAGTTCTTC.

This chain uses TRBV7-2 with TRBJ2-7, with a possible D match to TRBD2 (6 bases). CDR3 length: 14 residues. Looked up from germline, CDR1 is SGHTA and CDR2 is FQGNSA. V was trimmed by 7 bases and J by 0 bases, leaving 13 bases between them. CDR3 coding DNA: TGTGCCAGCAACTCTCGGAGGGGCTCCTACGAGCAGTACTTC. It translates to CASNSRRGSYEQYF.

This chain links TRBV12-3 or TRBV12-4 with TRBJ2-1, with 7 bases fitting TRBD1. V was pared by 4 bases and J by 4 bases, with 4 bases of the junction left unmatched. CDR3 length equals 14 residues. For the CDR3, the DNA is TGTGCCAGCAGTTCGCCGGGACAGTACAATGAGCAGTTCTTC. Its protein is CASSSPGQYNEQFF.

The CDR3 DNA reads TGTGCCATCAACCTCGGGACGCGGGAGGGAGAGCAGTTCTTC. Translation: CAINLGTREGEQFF. The chain uses TRBV10-3 and TRBJ2-1; 9 bases match TRBD2. This CDR3 is 14 amino acids long. V was pared by 7 bases and J by 10 bases, with 11 bases of the junction left unmatched. Germline V gene sequence: CDR1 ENHRY, CDR2 SYGVKD.

The V gene is TRBV5-1, the J gene TRBJ2-5; 9 bases match TRBD1. The V gene's germline CDR1 is SGHRS and CDR2 YFSETQ. V lost 3 bases to trimming and J lost 5 bases; unmatched junction nucleotides: 5. The CDR3 has 14 amino acids. The CDR3, as DNA: TGCGCCAGCAGCTCACAGGGGGCGTATGAGACCCAGTACTTC. This encodes CASSSQGAYETQYF.

CDR3 region: CASSQGGHIAGELFF. CDR3 coding DNA: TGTGCCAGCAGCCAAGGCGGGCATATCGCCGGGGAGCTGTTTTTT. This rearrangement joins TRBV3-1 to TRBJ2-2, with D perhaps matching TRBD2 (5 bases). The CDR3 totals 15 residues. Germline assignment: CDR1 LGHDT and CDR2 YNNKEL (reference sequence). Trimming removed 1 base from V and 6 bases from J, with 12 bases in between.

The chain uses TRBV18 and TRBJ2-5; D ambiguous. This CDR3 is 12 amino acids long. CDR1 is KGHSH and CDR2 is LQKENI in the germline V gene. V lost 8 bases to trimming and J lost 4 bases, with 11 bases between them. In DNA, the CDR3 is TGTGCCAGCGCCGACCTCGGAGAGACCCAGTACTTC. Protein: CASADLGETQYF.

This clonotype has only a few counts. CDR3 protein: CSAPRGSTYEQYF. The CDR3 DNA follows: TGCAGTGCACCTAGGGGCAGCACCTACGAGCAGTACTTC. The rearrangement uses TRBV20-1 and TRBJ2-7; D is perhaps TRBD1 (5 bases). This CDR3 is 13 amino acids long. V was cut by 6 bases and J by 2 bases, with 14 bases left in between. Germline V lookup: CDR1 DFQATT, CDR2 SNEGSKA (reference sequence).

Here the CDR3 DNA reads TGCAGTGCTCACACACGAGAGACCCAGTACTTC. It encodes CSAHTRETQYF. The chain joins TRBV20-1 to TRBJ2-5; D unresolved. This CDR3 spans 11 amino acids. CDR1 is DFQATT and CDR2 is SNEGSKA in the germline V gene (reference sequence). The V and J ends lost 5 bases and 4 bases respectively, with 8 bases between them.

The chain has TRBV5-1 and TRBJ2-1, with TRBD1 matching 7 bases. The CDR3 loop spans 15 amino acids. Germline V gives CDR1 SGHRS, CDR2 YFSETQ. Germline trimming cut 3 bases from V and 4 bases from J; bases unmatched to any gene: 7. Written as DNA, the CDR3 is TGCGCCAGCAGCTCCACCGGGACAGAATACAATGAGCAGTTCTTC. Residues: CASSSTGTEYNEQFF. Using reference TRBV5-1 and TRBJ2-1 for the parts outside the CDR3, the full variable domain is KAGVTQTPRYLIKTRGQQVTLSCSPISGHRSVSWYQQTPGQGLQFLFEYFSETQRNKGNFPGRFSGRQFSNSRSEMNVSTLELGDSALYLCASSSTGTEYNEQFFGPGTRLTVL.